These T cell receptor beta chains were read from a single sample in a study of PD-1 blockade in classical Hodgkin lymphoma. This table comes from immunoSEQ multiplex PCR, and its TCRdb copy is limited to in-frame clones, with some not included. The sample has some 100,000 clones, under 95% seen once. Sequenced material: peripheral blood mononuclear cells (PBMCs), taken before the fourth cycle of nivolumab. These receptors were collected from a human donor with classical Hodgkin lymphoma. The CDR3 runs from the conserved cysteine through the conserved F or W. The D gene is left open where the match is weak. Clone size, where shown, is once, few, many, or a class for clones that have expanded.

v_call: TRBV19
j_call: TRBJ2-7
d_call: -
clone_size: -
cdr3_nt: TGTGCCAGTAGCACAGCTCCCCCCTACGAGCAGTACTTC
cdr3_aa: CASSTAPPYEQYF

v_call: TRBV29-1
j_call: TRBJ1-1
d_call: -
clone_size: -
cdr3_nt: TGCAGCGTTACTGTCGGGAACACTGAAGCTTTCTTT
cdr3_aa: CSVTVGNTEAFF

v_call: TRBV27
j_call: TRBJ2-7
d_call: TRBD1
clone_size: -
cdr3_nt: TGTGCCAGCACCAAGCAGGGGACAGGGGGAGGCGAGCAGTACTTC
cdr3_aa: CASTKQGTGGGEQYF

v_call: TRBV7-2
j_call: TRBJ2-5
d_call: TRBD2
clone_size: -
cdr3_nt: TGTGCCAGCAGCTTAGGGGGACTAGCGGGACAAGAGACCCAGTACTTC
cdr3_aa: CASSLGGLAGQETQYF

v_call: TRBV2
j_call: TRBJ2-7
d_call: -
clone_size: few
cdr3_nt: TGTGCCAGCAGGTCCTACGAGCAGTACTTC
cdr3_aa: CASRSYEQYF

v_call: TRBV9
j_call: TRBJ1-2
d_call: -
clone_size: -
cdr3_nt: TGTGCCAGCAGCGTAGGGGGGGGCTATGCCTATGGCTACACCTTC
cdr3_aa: CASSVGGGYAYGYTF

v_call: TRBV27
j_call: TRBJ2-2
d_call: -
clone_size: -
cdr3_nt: TGTGCCAGCAGTCACTGGGGGACGGTTGTTAACGGGGAGCTGTTTTTT
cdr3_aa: CASSHWGTVVNGELFF

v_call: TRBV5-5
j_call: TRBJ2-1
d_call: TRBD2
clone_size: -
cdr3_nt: TGTGCCAGCAGCTTGCGCGGTAGCGGGAGGGGGAGCTCCTACAATGAGCAGTTCTTC
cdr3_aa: CASSLRGSGRGSSYNEQFF

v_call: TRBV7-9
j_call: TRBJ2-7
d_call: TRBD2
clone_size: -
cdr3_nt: TGTGCCAGCAGCTTATCGACTAGCGGGATTCCCTACGAGCAGTACTTC
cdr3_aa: CASSLSTSGIPYEQYF

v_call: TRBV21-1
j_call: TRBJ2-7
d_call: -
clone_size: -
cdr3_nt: TGTGCCAGCCGGGGACTAGTCGAGAGCTACGAGCAGTACTTC
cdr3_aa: CASRGLVESYEQYF

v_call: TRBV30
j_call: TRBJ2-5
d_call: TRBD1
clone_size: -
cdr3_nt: TGTGCCTGGGGGACAGGGATGGGAGAGACCCAGTACTTC
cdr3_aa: CAWGTGMGETQYF

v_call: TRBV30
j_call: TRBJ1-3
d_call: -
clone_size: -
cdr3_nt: TGTGCCTGGAGTCGGGGGAATACTGGAAACACCATATATTTT
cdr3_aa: CAWSRGNTGNTIYF

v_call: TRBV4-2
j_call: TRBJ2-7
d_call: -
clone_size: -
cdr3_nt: TGTGCCAGCAGCCACCGGGAGCAGTACGAGCAGTACTTC
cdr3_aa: CASSHREQYEQYF

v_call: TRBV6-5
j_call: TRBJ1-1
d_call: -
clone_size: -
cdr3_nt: TGTGCCAGCAGTTACCGCCACACAGGGAACACTGAAGCTTTCTTT
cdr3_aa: CASSYRHTGNTEAFF

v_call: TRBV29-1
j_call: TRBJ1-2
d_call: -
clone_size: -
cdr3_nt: TGCAGCGTTGACCGAGGGACCAACTATGGCTACACCTTC
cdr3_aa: CSVDRGTNYGYTF

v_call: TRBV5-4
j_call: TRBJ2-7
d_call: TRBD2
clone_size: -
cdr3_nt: TGTGCCAGCAGCCCACTGGGGACTAGCGGACCCTACGAGCAGTACTTC
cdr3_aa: CASSPLGTSGPYEQYF

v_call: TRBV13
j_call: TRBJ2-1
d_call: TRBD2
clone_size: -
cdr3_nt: TGTGCCAGCAGCTCTGGGACTAGCGGGGAGCAGTTCTTC
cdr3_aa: CASSSGTSGEQFF

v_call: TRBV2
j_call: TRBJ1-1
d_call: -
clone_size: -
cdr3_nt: TGTGCCAGCATTCAGGATGTGGGTGAAGCTTTCTTT
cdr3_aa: CASIQDVGEAFF

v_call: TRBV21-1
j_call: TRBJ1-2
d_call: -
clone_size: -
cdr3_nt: TGTGCCAGCAGCAAAGGAATGGAGGCGGTTGAATTTAACTATGGCTACACCTTC
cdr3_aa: CASSKGMEAVEFNYGYTF

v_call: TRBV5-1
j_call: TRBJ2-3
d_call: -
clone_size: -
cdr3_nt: TGCGCCAGCAGCCCGGAGGCAGATACGCAGTATTTT
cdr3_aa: CASSPEADTQYF